This entry describes one T cell receptor beta chain. Germline V gene lookup returns CDR1 SGHAT and CDR2 FQNNGV. V shed 0 bases and J 3 bases; nucleotides not matched to a gene: 5. The CDR3 runs to 15 residues. This record comes from a study of shared clonotypes between healthy human individuals. As for the study in general: CD4 naive and CD4 memory each took three plates per donor, while CD8 naive took two and CD8 memory one.

Sorted subsets were amplified in replicate PCRs using 200 to 250 ng DNA, tens of thousands of T cell genomes. Sequencing was performed with immunoSEQ multiplex PCR; in TCRdb, only in-frame clones are kept and a portion is missing. The sample carries about 600,000 clones, nearly 97% recorded once. CD8 cells regarded as naive lacked CD45RO, were positively chosen for CCR7, and omitted terminally differentiated effector memory CD45RA+ cells. The TCR was taken from a woman in her 30s in good health. The rearrangement links TRBV11-2 to TRBJ2-7; TRBD1 agrees at 7 bases. The sequenced material came from naive CD8+ T cells sorted from blood. The CDR3 DNA follows: TGTGCCAGCAGCTTAGACCCCGCAGGGGGCTACGAGCAGTACTTC. Translation gives CASSLDPAGGYEQYF.